This T cell receptor (beta chain) originates from a study of T cells in Graves' hyperthyroidism and ophthalmopathy. The study, taken as a whole, reports: Ophthalmopathy got predicted by the model a median approximately six months before its onset.

This CDR3 comprises 17 residues. The V gene's germline CDR1 is MNHNS and CDR2 SASEGT. V was pared by 6 bases and J by 2 bases, with 12 bases of the junction left unmatched. TCR beta CDR3 region amplification was performed from RNA transcripts. With the HTBI primer set, the TCR CDR3 went through a first round of RT-PCR. TCRdb redid the calling of the multiplex PCR reads with MiXCR, one entry per CDR3 protein. The table records 300,000 to 450,000 distinct CDR3 sequences, about 14% of them present only once. The source of the PBMCs was 10 ml of fresh peripheral blood. Many counts were recorded for this clonotype. The antigen is unknown.

The clonotype was recovered from a woman aged 60 to 75 with Graves' hyperthyroidism. The sequenced sample was blood. The V gene is TRBV6-1, the J gene TRBJ1-5; 8 nucleotides align to TRBD1. The CDR3 region has the DNA TGTGCCAGCAGCCCAATCCCCGCGACAGGGGGCAATCAGCCCCAGCATTTT. It specifies CASSPIPATGGNQPQHF.